The clone carrying this TCR beta chain was seen more than once but under ten times. Its antigen is unknown. This CDR3 contains 16 residues. Germline CDR1 MDHEN, CDR2 SYDVKM. V lost 4 bases and J 5 bases, leaving 20 bases between the germline ends. The data are from a study of cytomegalovirus exposure and HLA in healthy donors. Looking at the study overall: The approximately 110 validation repertoires, a later analysis reported, used the same platform as the roughly 710 first-cohort repertoires.

Study results and caveats: In vitro experiments confirmed that three CMV-associated chains were specific for CMV antigens. The TCR clusters that emerged in the first cohort tended, a later analysis found, to co-occur in the approximately 120 validation repertoires.

Method: immunoSEQ multiplex PCR; TCRdb's copy keeps in-frame clones and lacks some. This table has tens of thousands of clones, approximately 93% appearing once. Material: PBMCs. The rearrangement joins TRBV28 to TRBJ2-5; tentatively, D is TRBD2 (6 bases). This receptor was obtained from a woman in her 30s in good health and CMV-seronegative. CDR3 bases: TGTGCCAGCAGTTCGGAGCCCTGGGGGGAGGTGGAGACCCAGTACTTC. This sequence encodes CASSSEPWGEVETQYF.